This TCR beta chain is drawn from a study of T cells after yellow fever vaccination (dated by TCRdb to about 2019). With respect to the entire study: Libraries from fractions with low cell numbers were prepared with the SMART-Seq v4 Ultra Low Input RNA kit. Blood was collected at multiple timepoints before and after primary and secondary immunization, and bulk PBMC replicates and cell subsets were isolated. Two healthy male donors made up the cohort, one aged 18 to 30 years and the other aged 30 to 40 years. To track T-cell clones before and after primary and booster YFV17D yellow fever vaccination, bulk TCR alpha and beta repertoires were sequenced longitudinally. The study at large found these results: The secondary T-cell response was found to be weaker but faster than the primary response, with a peak reached on day 5 rather than on day 15. The study included only two donors, which limits how far the findings can be generalized. A small fraction of clonotypes showed up in both the CD4 and CD8 compartments, probably as a result of convergent recombination. After the booster, most of the clones that had expanded following primary vaccination were detected again (roughly 97% of CD4 and around 90% of CD8), which suggests that memory was broadly maintained. FACS-sorted repertoires could contain abundant contaminating clonotypes from the bulk population, so computational filtering was required.

This specimen's treatment or condition label, interpreted: live attenuated yellow fever vaccine strain. At each blood-draw timepoint, two biological replicates of bulk PBMCs were collected. PBMCs were isolated from peripheral blood using a standard Ficoll-Paque protocol. RNA was extracted with TriZol from bulk PBMCs, CD4 and CD8 fractions, and dextramer-positive and dextramer-negative fractions. From the cysteine through the phenylalanine, the CDR3 covers 16 amino acids. Only the CDR3 DNA stays, 48 bases, in frame from base 1. According to the germline V gene, CDR1 reads LGHNA and CDR2 reads YSLEER. The junction shows trimming of 3 bases on V and 2 bases on J, plus 14 bases between the germline ends. With respect to this clonotype: What antigen it recognizes has not been identified. No base quality values were provided; no much bigger clone lies one nucleotide off.

Data came from an Illumina NovaSeq 6000. TCR cDNA was made using 5'RACE template switching, a step that added a universal primer site and unique molecular identifiers. cDNA synthesis was primed from both the TCR alpha and TCR beta constant segments. Libraries were amplified in two PCR steps, with sample barcodes and sequencing adapters added in the second step. Sequencing of libraries was performed on Illumina HiSeq 2500 (2x100 bp) or NovaSeq (2x150 bp). The authors processed their data as follows. MIGEC was used to demultiplex reads and collapse the reads into UMI consensus sequences, and MiXCR was used for V(D)J alignment. Using edgeR on replicate PBMC samples, clonotypes were called vaccine-responding if FDR was below 0.01 and the log2 fold change was above 5 up to day 15. CD4 or CD8 identity was assigned to each bulk clonotype according to whether the clonotype was present at higher abundance in the sequenced CD4 repertoire or the sequenced CD8 repertoire. TCRdb passed the public sequencing reads through fastp at Q25 and MiXCR, retaining productive beta sequences. CDR3 protein sequences are deduplicated, and each keeps its most common genes and DNA. The V and J calls follow TCRdb's processing rather than the paper's. A total of a few hundred thousand distinct CDR3 sequences appear in this sample, 3% to 4.5% of them only once. The ten largest clones take up roughly 24% of the sample.

The chain employs TRBV4-3 and TRBJ2-1; the D segment could be TRBD1, given 6 matching bases. Specimen: PBMCs, collected 5 days after the yellow fever booster vaccination. This sequence was found in a man aged 18 to 35 who received the YFV17D yellow fever vaccine. The DNA sequence reads TGCGCCAGCAGCCAGGGGGCAAATCAAGCCTACAATGAGCAGTTCTTC. It encodes CASSQGANQAYNEQFF.